The clone carrying this T cell receptor beta chain is categorized as medium-sized. As yet, its antigen is unknown. General observations from the study: Tumor Treg TCRs overlapped most with tumor naive CD4+ cells. Tumor memory CD4+ T cell TCR gene usage clustered with blood and lymph node memory CD4+ cells and lymph node naive CD4+ cells.

The CDR3 extends over 13 amino acids. Germline values: CDR1 DFQATT, CDR2 SNEGSKA (reference sequence). Trimming cost V 3 bases and J 4 bases, with 7 bases left between them. Purified naive CD4+ T cells were depleted of CD25+ Tregs. Full-length variable regions came from constant-region reverse primers plus semi-nested Nested Universal Primer A PCR. MiXCR was run by TCRdb on the 5' RACE reads, yielding one entry per CDR3 protein. The data contain roughly 56,000 distinct CDR3 sequences, more than 25% of them singletons. The receptor comes from a female donor with breast cancer. The source material was tumor-infiltrating naive CD4+ T cells sorted from the breast tumor. Specified subset: naive CD4+ T cells, CD4+CD45RA+CD25-. The chain links TRBV20-1 to TRBJ1-6; D unresolved. The chain's CDR3 is CSAREGYNSPLHF. For the CDR3, the DNA is TGCAGTGCTAGGGAGGGATATAATTCACCCCTCCACTTT.